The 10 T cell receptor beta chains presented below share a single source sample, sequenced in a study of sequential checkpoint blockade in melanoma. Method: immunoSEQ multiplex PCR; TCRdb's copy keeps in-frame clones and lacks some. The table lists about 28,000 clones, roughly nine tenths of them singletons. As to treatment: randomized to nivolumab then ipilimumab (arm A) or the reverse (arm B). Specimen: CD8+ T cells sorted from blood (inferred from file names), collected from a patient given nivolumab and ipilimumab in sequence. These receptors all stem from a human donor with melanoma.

The DNA for the CDR3 is TGTGCCAGCAGTGACGACAGGGTCTCCTACAATGAGCAGTTCTTC. It encodes CASSDDRVSYNEQFF. The chain links TRBV25-1 to TRBJ2-1; 7 bases fit TRBD1. V shed 3 bases and J 0 bases; nucleotides not matched to a gene: 2. The CDR3 contains 15 residues. Germline loops: CDR1 MGHDK, CDR2 SYGVNS.

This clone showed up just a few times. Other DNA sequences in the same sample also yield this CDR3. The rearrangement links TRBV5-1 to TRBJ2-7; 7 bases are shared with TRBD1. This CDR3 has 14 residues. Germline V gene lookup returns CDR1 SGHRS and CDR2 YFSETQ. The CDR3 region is CASSLGGTDYEQYV. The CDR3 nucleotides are TGTGCCAGCAGCTTGGGTGGGACAGACTACGAGCAGTACGTC.

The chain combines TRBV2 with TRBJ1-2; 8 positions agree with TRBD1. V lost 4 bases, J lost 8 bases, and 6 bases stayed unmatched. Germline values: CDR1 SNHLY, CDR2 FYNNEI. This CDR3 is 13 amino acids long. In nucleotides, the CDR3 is TGTGCCAGCAGTGTAGGACAGGGAGTCGGCTACACCTTC. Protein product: CASSVGQGVGYTF.

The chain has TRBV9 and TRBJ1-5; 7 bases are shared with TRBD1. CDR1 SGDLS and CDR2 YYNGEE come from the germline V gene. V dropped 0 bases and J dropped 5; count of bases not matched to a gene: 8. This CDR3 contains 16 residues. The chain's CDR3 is CASSVAQGPFHQPQHF. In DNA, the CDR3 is TGTGCCAGCAGCGTAGCACAGGGGCCCTTCCATCAGCCCCAGCATTTT. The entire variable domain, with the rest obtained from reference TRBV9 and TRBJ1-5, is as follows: DSGVTQTPKHLITATGQRVTLRCSPRSGDLSVYWYQQSLDQGLQFLIQYYNGEERAKGNILERFSAQQFPDLHSELNLSSLELGDSALYFCASSVAQGPFHQPQHFGDGTRLSIL.

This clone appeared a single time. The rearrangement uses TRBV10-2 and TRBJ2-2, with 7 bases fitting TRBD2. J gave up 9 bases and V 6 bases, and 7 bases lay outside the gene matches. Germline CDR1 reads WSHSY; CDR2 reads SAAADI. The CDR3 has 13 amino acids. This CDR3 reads CASSGLVLRELFF. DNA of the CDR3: TGCGCCAGCAGCGGACTAGTACTAAGGGAGCTGTTTTTT.

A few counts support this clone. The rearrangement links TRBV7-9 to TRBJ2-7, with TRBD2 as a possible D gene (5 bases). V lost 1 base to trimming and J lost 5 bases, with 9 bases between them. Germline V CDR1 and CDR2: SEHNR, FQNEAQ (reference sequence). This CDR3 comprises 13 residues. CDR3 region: CASSLGGRDEQYF. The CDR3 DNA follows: TGTGCCAGCAGCTTAGGAGGGCGTGACGAGCAGTACTTC.

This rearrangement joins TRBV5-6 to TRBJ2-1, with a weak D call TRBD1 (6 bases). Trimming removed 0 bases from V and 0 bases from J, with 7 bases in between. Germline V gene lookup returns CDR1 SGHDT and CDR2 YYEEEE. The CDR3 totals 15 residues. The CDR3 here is CASSLEQGSYNEQFF. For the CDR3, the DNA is TGTGCCAGCAGCTTGGAACAGGGCTCCTACAATGAGCAGTTCTTC.

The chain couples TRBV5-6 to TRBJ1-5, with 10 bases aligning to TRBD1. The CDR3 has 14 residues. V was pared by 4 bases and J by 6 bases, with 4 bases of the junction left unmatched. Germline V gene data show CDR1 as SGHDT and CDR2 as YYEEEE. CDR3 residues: CASSAGQGSQPQHF. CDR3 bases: TGTGCCAGCAGCGCGGGACAGGGGAGTCAGCCCCAGCATTTT.

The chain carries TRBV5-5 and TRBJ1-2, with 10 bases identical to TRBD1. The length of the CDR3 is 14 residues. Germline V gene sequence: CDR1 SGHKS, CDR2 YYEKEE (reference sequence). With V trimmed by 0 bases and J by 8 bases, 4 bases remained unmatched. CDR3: CASSLGQGAWGYTF. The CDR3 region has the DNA TGTGCCAGCAGCTTGGGACAGGGGGCATGGGGCTACACCTTC.

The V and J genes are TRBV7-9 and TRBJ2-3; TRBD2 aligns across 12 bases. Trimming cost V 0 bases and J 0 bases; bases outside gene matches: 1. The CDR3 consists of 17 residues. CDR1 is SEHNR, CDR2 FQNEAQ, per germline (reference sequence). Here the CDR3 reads CASSLATSGGSTDTQYF. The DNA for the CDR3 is TGTGCCAGCAGCTTAGCTACTAGCGGGGGGAGCACAGATACGCAGTATTTT.